The T cell receptor (beta chain) described here comes from a study of T cell repertoires in cytomegalovirus infection (dated 2019 in TCRdb). Broadly, across the study: Because public TCR beta signatures pointed to carriage of CMV infection together with the matching HLA type, the HLA type of each donor mattered for the analysis.

This clonotype was found many times. The clone's antigen remains unknown. No clone much larger than this one lies a single base away; base qualities are absent. Sequencer: Illumina HiSeq 1500. TCRdb trimmed the raw reads at Q25, called clones with MiXCR and kept productive beta chains. One record per CDR3 amino acid sequence lists the most common genes and DNA. In this sample the table shows 150,000 or so distinct CDR3 sequences, 6.5% of which occur a single time. More than 15% of the sample comes from the top ten. The paper's findings and limits, for the study overall: In both this cohort and an independent cohort of some 370 donors, the cumulative frequency of public TCR beta family members distinguished carriers of CMV infection plus the relevant HLA type. The ex vivo response was dominated by HLA-C-restricted CMV-specific TCR beta clonotypes, and the single most frequent clonotype in two of eight donors was supplied by these HLA-C-restricted clonotypes.

The material sequenced was PBMCs. The TCR was taken from a human donor in good health (CMV status not recorded). Some clones in this sample may be carry-over from other donors' samples.

The CDR3 sequence is CASSYAIKGQARNQPQHF. The DNA is TGTGCCAGCAGTTACGCCATCAAAGGACAGGCGAGGAATCAGCCCCAGCATTTT. This sequence uses TRBV6-6 and TRBJ1-5, with 7 central nucleotides matching TRBD1. Reading from cysteine to phenylalanine, the CDR3 counts 18 amino acids. Just CDR3 DNA is preserved here, 54 bases in frame from base 1. From V the trimming removes 2 bases and from J it removes 4 bases, while the gene matches leave 14 bases of the junction unaccounted for. Taken from the germline V gene (reference sequence), the CDR1 and CDR2 loops are MNHNY and SVGAGI.